What follows are 19 T cell receptor beta chains derived from one specimen sequenced in a study of response to subunit inactivated influenza vaccine (dated by TCRdb to the late 2010s). The library was obtained by RT-PCR. Sequencing was performed on an Illumina HiSeq 2500. TCRdb itself trimmed the public reads at Q25 with fastp, ran MiXCR and retained productive beta chains. Records with the same CDR3 protein are collapsed into one entry carrying the most frequent genes and DNA. The sample contains roughly 650,000 distinct CDR3 sequences, about 14% of them found a single time. The ten largest clones add up to less than 8.5% of the sample. Source: PBMCs from blood, taken 14 to 15 days before vaccination. These receptors all stem from a man in his fifties who received an inactivated influenza vaccine. Donor details come from another sample of the same person, matched by shared clones.

This clonotype was observed a few times. The chain carries TRBV10-2 and TRBJ2-7; the D gene is possibly TRBD2 (5 bases). Trimming removed 6 bases from V and 4 bases from J, with 13 bases in between. The CDR3 has 13 residues. Looked up from germline, CDR1 is WSHSY and CDR2 is SAAADI. CDR3 amino acids: CASSVTRLYEQYF. DNA for the CDR3: TGCGCCAGCAGCGTCACTAGGCTTTACGAGCAGTACTTC.

This clonotype appeared a few times. This chain joins TRBV4-3 and TRBJ2-1; possibly TRBD2 for D (6 bases). The CDR3 is 13 amino acids. Per germline, CDR1 LGHNA and CDR2 YSLEER. Trimming stripped 0 bases from V and 9 bases from J, with 9 bases between. The CDR3 protein is CASSQDREAEQFF. CDR3 DNA: TGCGCCAGCAGCCAAGACAGGGAGGCTGAGCAGTTCTTC.

The gene calls are TRBV12-5 and TRBJ2-3; 7 positions match TRBD2. Trimming cost V 7 bases and J 1 base; bases outside gene matches: 5. Germline V gene lookup returns CDR1 LGHNT and CDR2 FRNRAP. CDR3 length: 14 residues. CDR3 in amino acids: CASARGEGTDTQYF. In DNA, the CDR3 is TGTGCTAGTGCCCGGGGGGAAGGCACAGATACGCAGTATTTT. Based on the CDR3 plus reference TRBV12-5 and TRBJ2-3, the full variable domain is DARVTQTPRHKVTEMGQEVTMRCQPILGHNTVFWYRQTMMQGLELLAYFRNRAPLDDSGMPKDRFSAEMPDATLATLKIQPSEPRDSAVYFCASARGEGTDTQYFGPGTRLTVL.

The chain is built from TRBV24-1 and TRBJ1-2; 7 bases are a match to TRBD1. The germline V gene has CDR1 KGHDR and CDR2 SFDVKD. The CDR3 consists of 12 residues. V dropped 4 bases and J dropped 13; count of bases not matched to a gene: 8. CDR3 amino acids: CATSEQGWRFTF. The CDR3 DNA reads TGTGCCACCAGTGAACAGGGGTGGAGGTTCACCTTC.

The V call is TRBV2, the J call TRBJ2-2; 9 nucleotides agree with TRBD1. In germline, CDR1 is SNHLY, CDR2 FYNNEI. The junction had 8 bases not matched to a gene; V was cut back by 6 bases and J by 6 bases. This CDR3 is 15 amino acids long. This CDR3 reads CASRAGTGTPGELFF. The CDR3 DNA follows: TGTGCCAGCAGGGCCGGGACAGGGACCCCCGGGGAGCTGTTTTTT.

The V gene is TRBV7-2, the J gene TRBJ1-1; tentative D call: TRBD1 (6 bases). CDR3 size: 15 residues. Trimming cost V 9 bases and J 2 bases, with 19 bases left between them. Germline CDR1 SGHTA, CDR2 FQGNSA. This CDR3 reads CASTLGWGGNTEAFF. Written as DNA, the CDR3 is TGTGCCAGTACCTTAGGGTGGGGGGGCAACACTGAAGCTTTCTTT.

This clonotype was recorded a few times. The chain has TRBV11-2 and TRBJ2-2; D is uncertain. This CDR3 is built from 13 residues. The V gene lost 4 bases and the J gene lost 6 bases, with 9 bases spanning the gap. Germline V gene lookup returns CDR1 SGHAT and CDR2 FQNNGV. The CDR3: CASSSTRPGELFF. The CDR3 DNA is TGTGCCAGCAGCTCCACGAGGCCCGGGGAGCTGTTTTTT.

The rearrangement joins TRBV5-1 to TRBJ1-1, with a tentative D call TRBD1 (6 bases). This CDR3 has 15 residues. CDR1 SGHRS and CDR2 YFSETQ come from the germline V gene. The germline V and J ends were trimmed by 4 bases and 2 bases, with 15 bases remaining between them. The CDR3 coding sequence is TGCGCCAGCAGCCAAACGGGACACCTAAACACTGAAGCTTTCTTT. Protein product: CASSQTGHLNTEAFF.

This chain connects TRBV5-6 to TRBJ2-7, with 8 bases lining up with TRBD1. Trimming at V came to 1 base and at J to 5 bases, leaving 5 bases not matched to a gene. This CDR3 contains 14 residues. Germline V CDR1 and CDR2: SGHDT, YYEEEE. CDR3 DNA sequence: TGTGCCAGCAGCTTGAGACAGGGGATCGACGAGCAGTACTTC. Amino acid sequence: CASSLRQGIDEQYF.

The J gene is TRBJ2-2, the V gene TRBV12-3 or TRBV12-4; 7 bases are a match to TRBD2. The V and J ends lost 8 bases and 6 bases, in that order; junction bases with no gene match: 6. The CDR3 has 13 residues. CDR3 nucleotides: TGTGCCAGCCGTCTACGGGGGGCCGGGGAGCTGTTTTTT. Residues: CASRLRGAGELFF.

The chain has TRBV7-2 and TRBJ2-1; 8 bases align to TRBD2. Germline-derived CDR1 and CDR2 are SGHTA and FQGNSA. This CDR3 spans 14 amino acids. J was trimmed by 8 bases and V by 4 bases; bases with no gene match: 7. This CDR3 reads CASSSARLAHEQFF. For the CDR3, the DNA is TGTGCCAGCAGCTCCGCCCGACTAGCGCATGAGCAGTTCTTC. Drawing the rest from reference TRBV7-2 and TRBJ2-1, the complete variable domain is GAGVSQSPSNKVTEKGKDVELRCDPISGHTALYWYRQSLGQGLEFLIYFQGNSAPDKSGLPSDRFSAERTGGSVSTLTIQRTQQEDSAVYLCASSSARLAHEQFFGPGTRLTVL.

This clonotype was counted many times. This chain uses TRBV12-3 or TRBV12-4 with TRBJ2-7; a possible D gene is TRBD1 (5 bases). The CDR3 loop spans 13 amino acids. Trimming left V 3 bases short and J 2 bases short, with 8 bases between. The CDR3 DNA reads as TGTGCCAGCAGTTTTACAGGACCCTACGAGCAGTACTTC. Protein sequence: CASSFTGPYEQYF.

This clonotype came up many times. The chain joins TRBV15 to TRBJ2-1, with 12 bases that match TRBD2. This CDR3 has 15 residues. Germline assignment: CDR1 LNHNV and CDR2 YYDKDF (reference sequence). Germline trimming cut 5 bases from V and 6 bases from J; bases unmatched to any gene: 5. The CDR3 sequence is CATSWTSGISNEQFF. DNA for the CDR3: TGTGCCACCAGCTGGACTAGCGGGATCTCCAATGAGCAGTTCTTC.

In its sample, this clonotype was seen a few times. The chain employs TRBV6-2 or TRBV6-3 and TRBJ2-3, with 16 nucleotides matching TRBD2. V lost 2 bases to trimming and J lost 3 bases; unmatched junction nucleotides: 8. The CDR3 is 19 amino acids. Germline-derived CDR1 and CDR2 are MNHEY and SVGEGT. The CDR3 nucleotides read TGTGCCAGCAGTTACCTGGGACTAGCGGGAGGGCAGTCGACAGATACGCAGTATTTT. It translates to CASSYLGLAGGQSTDTQYF.

The sample holds a few counts of this clonotype. This chain connects TRBV20-1 to TRBJ2-1; 9 nucleotides line up with TRBD1. CDR3 length equals 16 residues. Germline V gene data show CDR1 as DFQATT and CDR2 as SNEGSKA (reference sequence). V trimming: 3 bases; J trimming: 0 bases; junction bases outside the gene matches: 6. CDR3 sequence: CSASDRGASSYNEQFF. Written as DNA, the CDR3 is TGCAGTGCTAGTGACAGGGGGGCAAGCTCCTACAATGAGCAGTTCTTC.

This clonotype was seen only a few times. The genes are TRBV7-2 and TRBJ2-7, with unresolved D. V lost 3 bases and J 2 bases, leaving 14 bases between the germline ends. This CDR3 is 15 amino acids long. Germline V CDR1 and CDR2: SGHTA, FQGNSA. CDR3 in amino acids: CASSFTILRTYEQYF. The CDR3, as DNA: TGTGCCAGCAGCTTTACTATTCTACGAACCTACGAGCAGTACTTC.

This clonotype appeared a few times. The CDR3 DNA sequence: TGTGCCAGCAGTAACAGGGACACCAGCTCCTACGAGCAGTACTTC. Protein sequence: CASSNRDTSSYEQYF. The chain joins TRBV6-5 to TRBJ2-7; a weak D match, TRBD1 (6 bases). The V gene's germline CDR1 is MNHEY and CDR2 SVGAGI. The CDR3 length is 15 residues. Trimming removed 5 bases from V and 0 bases from J, with 14 bases in between.

This clonotype occurred a few times. The chain uses TRBV14 and TRBJ2-7, with 7 nucleotides matching TRBD1. V lost 3 bases to trimming and J lost 6 bases; unmatched junction nucleotides: 11. There are 15 residues in the CDR3. Germline CDR1 and CDR2: SGHDN and FVKESK. The CDR3 reads CASSQAPDRASEQYF. The CDR3 region has the DNA TGTGCCAGCAGCCAGGCTCCTGACAGGGCCTCCGAGCAGTACTTC.

This clonotype occurred a few times. This sequence joins TRBV29-1 and TRBJ2-3; no firm D call. V lost 4 bases, J lost 0 bases, and 5 bases lay in between. CDR3 length equals 12 residues. Germline V gives CDR1 SQVTM, CDR2 ANQGSEA. CDR3 DNA sequence: TGCAGCGTTGTGCCCAGCACAGATACGCAGTATTTT. It codes for CSVVPSTDTQYF.